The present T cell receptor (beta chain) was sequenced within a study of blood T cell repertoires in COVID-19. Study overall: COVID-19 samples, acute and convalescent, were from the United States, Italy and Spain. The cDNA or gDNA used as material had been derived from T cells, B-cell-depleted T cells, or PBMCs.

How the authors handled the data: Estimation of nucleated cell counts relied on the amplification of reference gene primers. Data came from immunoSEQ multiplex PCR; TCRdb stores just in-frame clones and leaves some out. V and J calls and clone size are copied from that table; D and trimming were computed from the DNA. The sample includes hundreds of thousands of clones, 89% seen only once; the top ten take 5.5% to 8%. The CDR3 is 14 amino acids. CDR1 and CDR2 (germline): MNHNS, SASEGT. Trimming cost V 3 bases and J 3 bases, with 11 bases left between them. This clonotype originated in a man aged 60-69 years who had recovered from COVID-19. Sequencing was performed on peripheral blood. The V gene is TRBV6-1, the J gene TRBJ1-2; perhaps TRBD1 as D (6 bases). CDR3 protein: CASSEGARDYGYTF. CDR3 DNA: TGTGCCAGCAGTGAGGGGGCGCGTGACTATGGCTACACCTTC.